Listed here are 20 T cell receptor beta chains from one sample, sequenced in a study of T cells after yellow fever vaccination. TCRdb independently ran MiXCR on the 5' RACE reads; one entry per CDR3 protein. The sample holds fewer than 400,000 distinct CDR3 sequences, about 6% seen once. This specimen consisted of PBMCs, obtained 5 days after the yellow fever booster vaccination. These receptors all come from a man aged 25 to 40 who received the YFV17D yellow fever vaccine.

This clonotype has ten or more counts. The rearrangement joins TRBV29-1 to TRBJ2-4; D remains unclear. CDR1 and CDR2 from the germline V gene are SQVTM and ANQGSEA. CDR3 length: 11 amino acids. Trimming cost V 7 bases and J 4 bases, with 8 bases left between them. The CDR3 loop reads CSAASKNIQYF. The CDR3 DNA follows: TGCAGCGCGGCTTCAAAAAACATTCAGTACTTC. Full variable domain (missing parts from reference TRBV29-1 and TRBJ2-4): SAVISQKPSRDICQRGTSLTIQCQVDSQVTMMFWYRQQPGQSLTLIATANQGSEATYESGFVIDKFPISRPNLTFSTLTVSNMSPEDSSIYLCSAASKNIQYFGAGTRLSVL.

This clonotype was counted at least ten times. This chain links TRBV24-1 with TRBJ2-3, with D unclear. This CDR3 comprises 15 residues. V was pared by 6 bases and J by 0 bases, with 12 bases between. The germline gives CDR1 KGHDR, CDR2 SFDVKD. As DNA, the CDR3 is TGTGCCACCAGTACCGCAAGCGATAGCACAGATACGCAGTATTTT. This sequence encodes CATSTASDSTDTQYF.

At least ten counts were recorded for this clonotype. The V gene is TRBV7-9, the J gene TRBJ2-1, with 10 bases matching TRBD1. Germline V gives CDR1 SEHNR, CDR2 FQNEAQ (reference sequence). This CDR3 has 15 amino acids. Trimming at V came to 5 bases and at J to 7 bases, leaving 8 bases not matched to a gene. As DNA, the CDR3 is TGTGCCAGCAGCGGCCGGGACAGGGGCGAAAATGAGCAGTTCTTC. The encoded protein is CASSGRDRGENEQFF.

This clonotype occurred a few times. The rearrangement joins TRBV29-1 to TRBJ2-3; D remains unclear. In germline, CDR1 is SQVTM, CDR2 ANQGSEA. The V and J ends lost 7 bases and 3 bases respectively, with 14 bases between them. This CDR3 is built from 13 residues. CDR3 loop: CSGRATATDTQYF. CDR3 nucleotide sequence: TGCAGCGGCCGGGCTACAGCTACAGATACGCAGTATTTT.

This clonotype was recorded at least ten times. The rearrangement joins TRBV29-1 to TRBJ2-3; either TRBD1 or TRBD2 may supply D (5 bases each). The CDR3 loop spans 14 amino acids. The V end lost 3 bases, the J end lost 0 bases, and 10 bases lay between the germline ends. Germline V gives CDR1 SQVTM, CDR2 ANQGSEA. CDR3 region: CSVDWGGSTDTQYF. The DNA for the CDR3 is TGCAGCGTTGATTGGGGCGGGAGCACAGATACGCAGTATTTT.

This clonotype turned up a few times. The rearrangement joins TRBV19 to TRBJ2-6; no reliable D call. This CDR3 comprises 14 residues. V was clipped by 7 bases and J by 1 base, with 8 bases between them. Looked up from germline, CDR1 is LNHDA and CDR2 is SQIVND (reference sequence). CDR3 in amino acids: CASNVGSGANVLTF. The CDR3 DNA reads TGTGCCAGTAATGTCGGATCTGGGGCCAACGTCCTGACTTTC.

This clonotype showed up many times. The chain couples TRBV20-1 to TRBJ2-7, with 9 bases matching TRBD2. The CDR3 contains 15 residues. The germline V gene encodes CDR1 DFQATT and CDR2 SNEGSKA (reference sequence). J lost 3 bases, V lost 6 bases, and 12 bases had no gene match. The CDR3 here is CSAPRREGIGYEQYF. The DNA of the CDR3 is TGCAGTGCACCCAGGCGGGAGGGTATTGGCTACGAGCAGTACTTC.

A few counts support this clonotype. The chain links TRBV6-5 to TRBJ2-3, with TRBD2 matching 8 bases. This CDR3 is built from 14 residues. The junction had 10 bases not matched to a gene; V was cut back by 6 bases and J by 8 bases. Germline loops: CDR1 MNHEY, CDR2 SVGAGI. This CDR3 reads CASRLAGTPGTQYF. CDR3 DNA: TGTGCCAGCAGATTAGCGGGAACCCCCGGTACGCAGTATTTT.

A few counts support this clonotype. This rearrangement joins TRBV20-1 to TRBJ2-3; D is possibly TRBD1 (6 bases). In germline, CDR1 is DFQATT, CDR2 SNEGSKA (reference sequence). V was shortened by 3 bases and J by 3 bases, with 22 bases between the two germline ends. This CDR3 contains 17 residues. DNA for the CDR3: TGCAGTGCTAGGGGAGAGGGGGTCTCCGGCGGGACAGATACGCAGTATTTT. Translated: CSARGEGVSGGTDTQYF.

This chain joins TRBV5-4 and TRBJ2-5, with D perhaps assigned TRBD1 or TRBD2 (5 bases each). V was trimmed by 4 bases and J by 3 bases, leaving 16 bases between them. The germline CDR1 and CDR2 sequences are SGHNT and YYREEE (reference sequence). The CDR3 is 15 amino acids. The CDR3 nucleotides read TGTGCCAGCAGCACGGGACCTGTCCAGGAAGAGACCCAGTACTTC. Its translation: CASSTGPVQEETQYF.

A few counts support this clonotype. The chain carries TRBV24-1 and TRBJ1-1, with a weak D call TRBD1 (5 bases). This CDR3 is built from 16 residues. The V and J ends lost 0 bases and 5 bases respectively, with 15 bases between them. In germline, CDR1 is KGHDR, CDR2 SFDVKD. CDR3 coding DNA: TGTGCCACCAGTGATTTGCATGTAAGCAGGGATACTGAAGCTTTCTTT. Amino acid sequence: CATSDLHVSRDTEAFF.

This clonotype was detected ten times or more. The V gene is TRBV7-2, the J gene TRBJ1-1, with a weak D call TRBD1 (5 bases). The ends were cut back, 2 bases at V and 5 bases at J, with 12 bases in the middle. Germline values: CDR1 SGHTA, CDR2 FQGNSA. CDR3 length: 14 amino acids. The CDR3 nucleotides read TGTGCCAGCAGCTTACAGGGCGAGAGGACTGAAGCTTTCTTT. Translating it yields CASSLQGERTEAFF.

Concerning this clonotype: A much larger clone lies a single base off, so this may be a read error. V is TRBV29-1 and J is TRBJ2-1; unclear D gene. This CDR3 has 12 residues. Germline CDR1 reads SQVTM; CDR2 reads ANQGSEA. The CDR3, as DNA: TGCAGCGTTGAAGAGCGCGTGAATGAGCAGTCCTTC. This gives the protein CSVEERVNEQSF.

This chain uses TRBV30 with TRBJ1-4; a possible D gene is TRBD1 (5 bases). Per germline, CDR1 GTSNPN and CDR2 SVGIG (reference sequence). This CDR3 has 18 residues. V lost 0 bases, J lost 4 bases, and 21 bases lay in between. DNA for the CDR3: TGTGCCTGGAGTGTAGGGGCAGGGTCTAGCCCCCTTAATGAAAAACTGTTTTTT. Amino acids: CAWSVGAGSSPLNEKLFF.

This clonotype showed up many times. The CDR3 sequence: CASSRDRTDTQYF. The CDR3 DNA is TGTGCCAGCAGCCGCGACCGCACAGATACGCAGTATTTT. The rearrangement links TRBV7-2 to TRBJ2-3, with D unclear. V lost 5 bases and J lost 1, with 7 bases in between. The CDR3 has 13 residues. Germline CDR1 and CDR2: SGHTA and FQGNSA.

The chain links TRBV7-2 to TRBJ2-1; TRBD2 matches at 7 bases. The CDR3 length is 15 residues. With 2 bases clipped from V and 8 bases from J, the junction kept 9 bases outside the gene matches. CDR1 SGHTA and CDR2 FQGNSA come from the germline V gene. CDR3 nucleotides: TGTGCCAGCAGCTTATTGGGGGGGATCTGGGATGAGCAGTTCTTC. This gives the protein CASSLLGGIWDEQFF.

V gene TRBV11-2 combines with J gene TRBJ2-1; 9 bases agree with TRBD2. The length of the CDR3 is 15 residues. The germline gives CDR1 SGHAT, CDR2 FQNNGV. V lost 4 bases and J lost 7; bases outside the gene matches: 8. CDR3 DNA: TGTGCCAGCAGCTCGCTAGCGGGAAGTGTTAATGAGCAGTTCTTC. Its translation is CASSSLAGSVNEQFF.

J is TRBJ2-2 and V is TRBV20-1; no reliable D call. V was pared by 3 bases and J by 2 bases, with 10 bases between. Germline V gene lookup returns CDR1 DFQATT and CDR2 SNEGSKA (reference sequence). The CDR3 runs to 14 residues. As DNA, the CDR3 is TGCAGTGCTAGGGCCTTCCTTAACACCGGGGAGCTGTTTTTT. Its translation: CSARAFLNTGELFF.

This clonotype has a handful of counts. The rearrangement joins TRBV14 to TRBJ2-1; 11 bases match TRBD2. Germline CDR1 and CDR2: SGHDN and FVKESK. The CDR3 runs 13 residues. Germline trimming cut 3 bases from V and 9 bases from J; bases unmatched to any gene: 1. In DNA form, the CDR3 reads TGTGCCAGCAGCCAGGGACTAGCGGCTGAGCAGTTCTTC. Its translation: CASSQGLAAEQFF.

In this sample, this clonotype turned up many times. The chain employs TRBV5-1 and TRBJ2-2; 7 positions match TRBD1. Per germline, CDR1 SGHRS and CDR2 YFSETQ. The V and J ends lost 4 bases and 0 bases, in that order; junction bases with no gene match: 3. CDR3 length: 15 amino acids. The CDR3 is CASSPGQSNTGELFF. The CDR3 nucleotides read TGCGCCAGCAGCCCGGGACAGTCGAACACCGGGGAGCTGTTTTTT.